Listed below are T cell receptor beta chains from one sample, sequenced in a study of blood T cell repertoires in COVID-19. Produced via immunoSEQ multiplex PCR; TCRdb's table is partial and in-frame only. Of more than 140,000 clones detected, roughly 88% appear once; the ten largest clones hold less than 2%. Sequences were obtained from peripheral blood. All receptors come from a woman aged 60 to 75 with acute or convalescent COVID-19. CDR3s include the opening cysteine and the closing phenylalanine or tryptophan. D genes are given only for firm matches. Where a row states a size, it is once, few, many or the class of an expanded clone; other rows omit it.

TRBV4-1	NA	TRBD1	TRBJ1-2	TGCGCCAGCAGCCCACAGGGGGCCTCCGGGTTGGGCGGCTACACCTTC	CASSPQGASGLGGYTF
TRBV11-1	NA	TRBD2	TRBJ2-1	TGTGCCAGCAGCTTAGGAGCGGGGATGTACAATGAGCAGTTCTTC	CASSLGAGMYNEQFF
TRBV19	NA	NA	TRBJ2-7	TGTGCCAGTAGTATCTACCCTGACAGCTACGAGCAGTACTTC	CASSIYPDSYEQYF
TRBV7-2	NA	TRBD1	TRBJ1-2	TGTGCCAGCAGCTTATACAACACCAACAGGGGACTGGGCTACACCTTC	CASSLYNTNRGLGYTF
TRBV30	NA	NA	TRBJ2-1	TGTGCCCGCCAGGGGGGCTACCACAATGAGCAGTTCTTC	CARQGGYHNEQFF
TRBV7-2	NA	TRBD1	TRBJ1-6	TGTGCCAGCAGCTTACAGGGGGAAAATTCACCCCTCCACTTT	CASSLQGENSPLHF
TRBV7-9	NA	TRBD1	TRBJ2-3	TGTGCCAGCAGCCCCCGGGACAGCTCCACAGATACGCAGTATTTT	CASSPRDSSTDTQYF
TRBV7-3	NA	NA	TRBJ1-1	TGTGCCAGCAGCCAACAGCAGAACACTGAAGCTTTCTTT	CASSQQQNTEAFF
TRBV19	NA	TRBD2	TRBJ2-3	TGTGCCAGACCGACTAGCAGTGGCACAGATACGCAGTATTTT	CARPTSSGTDTQYF
TRBV2	NA	TRBD1	TRBJ1-1	TGTGCCACCGGGAACAGGGGGTGGAACACTGAAGCTTTCTTT	CATGNRGWNTEAFF
TRBV13	NA	NA	TRBJ2-1	TGTGCCAGCAGCTTGGCAGTGAACAATGAGCAGTTCTTC	CASSLAVNNEQFF
TRBV4-3	NA	NA	TRBJ1-5	TGCGCCAGCAGCCTATCAGGGGTGGATCAGCCCCAGCATTTT	CASSLSGVDQPQHF
TRBV4-1	NA	TRBD2	TRBJ2-3	TGCGCCAGCAGACCTAGCGGGGGGGCAGCTACGCAGTATTTT	CASRPSGGAATQYF
TRBV19	NA	TRBD1	TRBJ1-2	TGTGCCAGTACCCATCCGGGGACAGGCTATGGCTACACCTTC	CASTHPGTGYGYTF
TRBV10-3	few	NA	TRBJ2-3	TGTGCCGTCGCAACAGGGTTTAGCGGGCCGCAGTATTTT	CAVATGFSGPQYF
TRBV6-5	NA	NA	TRBJ2-5	TGTGCCAGCAGCTGGACAGTCCGAGAGACCCAGTACTTC	CASSWTVRETQYF
TRBV28	NA	TRBD1	TRBJ1-2	TGTGCCAGCAGTTCACCGGGACAGGGGGACTATGGCTACACCTTC	CASSSPGQGDYGYTF